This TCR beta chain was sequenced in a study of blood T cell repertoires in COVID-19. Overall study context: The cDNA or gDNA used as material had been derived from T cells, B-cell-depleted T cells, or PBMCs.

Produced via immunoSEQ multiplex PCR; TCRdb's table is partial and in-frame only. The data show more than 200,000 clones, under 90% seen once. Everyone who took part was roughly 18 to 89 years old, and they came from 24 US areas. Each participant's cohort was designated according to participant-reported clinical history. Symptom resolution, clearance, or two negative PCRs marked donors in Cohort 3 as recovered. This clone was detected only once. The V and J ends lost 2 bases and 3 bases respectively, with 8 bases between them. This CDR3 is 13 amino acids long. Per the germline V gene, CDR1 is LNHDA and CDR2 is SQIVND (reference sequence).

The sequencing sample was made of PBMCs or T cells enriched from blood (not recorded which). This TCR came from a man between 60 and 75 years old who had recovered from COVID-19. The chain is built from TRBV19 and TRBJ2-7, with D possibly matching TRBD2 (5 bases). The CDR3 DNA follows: TGTGCCAGTAGTATAAGGACTGGCTACGAGCAGTACTTC. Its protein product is CASSIRTGYEQYF.